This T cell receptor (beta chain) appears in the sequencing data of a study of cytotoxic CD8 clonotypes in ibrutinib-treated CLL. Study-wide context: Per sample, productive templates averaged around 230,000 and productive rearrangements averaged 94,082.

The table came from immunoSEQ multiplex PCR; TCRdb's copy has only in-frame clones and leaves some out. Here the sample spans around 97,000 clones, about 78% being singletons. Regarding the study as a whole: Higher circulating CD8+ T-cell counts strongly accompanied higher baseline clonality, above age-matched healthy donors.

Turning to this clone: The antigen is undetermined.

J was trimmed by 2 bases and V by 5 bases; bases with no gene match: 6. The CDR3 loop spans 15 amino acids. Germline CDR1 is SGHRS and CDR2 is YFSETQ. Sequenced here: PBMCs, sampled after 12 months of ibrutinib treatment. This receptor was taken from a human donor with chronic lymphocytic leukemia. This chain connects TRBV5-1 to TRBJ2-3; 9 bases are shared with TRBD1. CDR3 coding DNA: TGCGCCAGCAGGAACGGACAGGGGATCACAGATACGCAGTATTTT. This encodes CASRNGQGITDTQYF.